The T cell receptor (beta chain) described here comes from a study of cytomegalovirus exposure and HLA in healthy donors. Method: immunoSEQ multiplex PCR; TCRdb's copy keeps in-frame clones and lacks some. The sample has some 100,000 clones, roughly nine tenths seen once. In germline, CDR1 is SNHLY, CDR2 FYNNEI. After removal of 6 bases from V and 4 bases from J, the junction contained 7 bases not matched to a gene. This CDR3 comprises 14 residues. The clonotype was recovered from a man between 18 and 35 years old in good health and CMV-seropositive. The chain joins TRBV2 to TRBJ2-3; 7 nucleotides agree with TRBD2. Sequenced sample: PBMCs. The DNA of the CDR3 is TGTGCCAGCAGCGCGGAGGGGAGGGCAGATACGCAGTATTTT. It codes for CASSAEGRADTQYF.